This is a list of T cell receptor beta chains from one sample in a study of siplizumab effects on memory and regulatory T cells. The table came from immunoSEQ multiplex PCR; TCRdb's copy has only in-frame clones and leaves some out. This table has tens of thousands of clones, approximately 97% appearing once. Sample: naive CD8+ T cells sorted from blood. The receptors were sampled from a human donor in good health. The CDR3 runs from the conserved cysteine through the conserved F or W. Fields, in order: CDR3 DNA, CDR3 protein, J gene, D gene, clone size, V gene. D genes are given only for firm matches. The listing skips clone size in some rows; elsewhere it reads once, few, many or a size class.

TGTGCCAGTAGTCTTGGCGGGGGTAACAATGAGCAGTTCTTC | CASSLGGGNNEQFF | TRBJ2-1 | TRBD2 | NA | TRBV19
TGTGCCAGCAGCCTCCGGGACAGGGGTAGTGAAAAACTGTTTTTT | CASSLRDRGSEKLFF | TRBJ1-4 | TRBD1 | few | TRBV28
TGTGCCAGCAGAACCAGGGGGAGCGGCTACGAGCAGTACTTC | CASRTRGSGYEQYF | TRBJ2-7 | TRBD1 | NA | TRBV28
TGTGCCAGCAGCTCAAGGACTAGCGGAGCTCCGCCGTCCAATGAGCAGTTCTTC | CASSSRTSGAPPSNEQFF | TRBJ2-1 | TRBD2 | NA | TRBV5-5
TGCGCCAGCAGCCAAGATTTGGACTCATCGATGGAGACCCAGTACTTC | CASSQDLDSSMETQYF | TRBJ2-5 | NA | NA | TRBV4-1
TGTGCTAGCAGCTTAGATGCAAGCTCCTACGAGCAGTACTTC | CASSLDASSYEQYF | TRBJ2-7 | NA | NA | TRBV7-7
TGTGCCACCAGCGGACTCCGAACAATTAACTATGGCTACACCTTC | CATSGLRTINYGYTF | TRBJ1-2 | NA | NA | TRBV15
TGTGCCAGCAGTTTCACCCGCTCCTACGAGCAGTACTTC | CASSFTRSYEQYF | TRBJ2-7 | NA | NA | TRBV27
TGTGCCAGCAGTTTAGGAATCGGAGATACGCAGTATTTT | CASSLGIGDTQYF | TRBJ2-3 | NA | NA | TRBV27
TGTGCCAGTAGTATAGCCGGGACAGAACAAGAGACCCAGTACTTC | CASSIAGTEQETQYF | TRBJ2-5 | TRBD1 | NA | TRBV19
TGTGCCAGCAGCGGCGCGCACCAAGAGACCCAGTACTTC | CASSGAHQETQYF | TRBJ2-5 | NA | NA | TRBV28
TGCAGCGTTGAACTATCGGACGGTGAAGCTTTCTTT | CSVELSDGEAFF | TRBJ1-1 | NA | once | TRBV29-1
TGTGCCAGCAGCTTAGCGATAGCGGGAACTGACGAGCAGTACTTC | CASSLAIAGTDEQYF | TRBJ2-7 | TRBD2 | NA | TRBV7-9
TGTGCCAGCTCACCAGCAGAGTTGAACACTGAAGCTTTCTTT | CASSPAELNTEAFF | TRBJ1-1 | NA | NA | TRBV18
TGTGCCAGCAGCTTGGGACAGACCTATCAGCCCCAGCATTTT | CASSLGQTYQPQHF | TRBJ1-5 | TRBD1 | NA | TRBV11-3
TGCAGCGTTGAATTTGCGACAGTGAGCTCCTACAATGAGCAGTTCTTC | CSVEFATVSSYNEQFF | TRBJ2-1 | NA | NA | TRBV29-1